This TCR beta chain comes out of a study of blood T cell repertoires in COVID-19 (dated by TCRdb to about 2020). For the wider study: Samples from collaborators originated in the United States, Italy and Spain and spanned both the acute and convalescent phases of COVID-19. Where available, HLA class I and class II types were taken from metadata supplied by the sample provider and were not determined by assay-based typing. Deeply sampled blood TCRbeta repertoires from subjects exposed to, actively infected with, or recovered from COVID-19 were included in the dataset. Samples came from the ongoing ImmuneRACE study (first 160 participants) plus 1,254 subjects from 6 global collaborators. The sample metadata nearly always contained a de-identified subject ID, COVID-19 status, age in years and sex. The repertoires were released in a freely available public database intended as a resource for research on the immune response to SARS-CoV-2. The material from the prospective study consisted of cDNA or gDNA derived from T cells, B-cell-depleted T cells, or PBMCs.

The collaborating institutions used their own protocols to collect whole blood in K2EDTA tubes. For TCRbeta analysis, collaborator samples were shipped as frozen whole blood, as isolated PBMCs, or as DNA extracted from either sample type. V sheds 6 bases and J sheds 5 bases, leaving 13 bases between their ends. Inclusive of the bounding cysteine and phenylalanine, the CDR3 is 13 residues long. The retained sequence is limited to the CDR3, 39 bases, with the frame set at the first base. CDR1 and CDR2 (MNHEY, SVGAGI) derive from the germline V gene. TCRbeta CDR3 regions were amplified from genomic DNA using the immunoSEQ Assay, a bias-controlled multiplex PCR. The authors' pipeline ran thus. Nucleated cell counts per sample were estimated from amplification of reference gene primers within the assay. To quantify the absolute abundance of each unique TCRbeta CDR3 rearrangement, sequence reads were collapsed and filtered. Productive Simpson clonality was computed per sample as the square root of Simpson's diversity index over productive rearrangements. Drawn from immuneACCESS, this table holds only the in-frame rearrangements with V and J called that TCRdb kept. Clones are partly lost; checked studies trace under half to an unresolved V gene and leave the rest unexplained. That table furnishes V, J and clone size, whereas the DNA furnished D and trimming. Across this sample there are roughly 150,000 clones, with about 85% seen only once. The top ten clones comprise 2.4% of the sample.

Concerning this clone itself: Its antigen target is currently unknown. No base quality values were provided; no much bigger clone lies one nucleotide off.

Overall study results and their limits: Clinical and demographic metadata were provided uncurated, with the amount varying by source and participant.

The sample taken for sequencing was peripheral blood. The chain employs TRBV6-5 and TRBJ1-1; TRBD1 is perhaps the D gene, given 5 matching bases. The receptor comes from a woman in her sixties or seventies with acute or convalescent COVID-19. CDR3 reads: CASSYGGGTEAFF. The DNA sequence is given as TGTGCCAGCAGCTACGGCGGGGGGACTGAAGCTTTCTTT.